The clone carrying this TCR beta chain was recorded only once. This sample is part of a study of blood T cell repertoires in COVID-19. Study overall: T cells, B-cell-depleted T cells, or PBMCs supplied cDNA or gDNA.

The repertoire was sequenced with immunoSEQ multiplex PCR; TCRdb's copy has only in-frame clones and lacks some. The table lists a few hundred thousand clones, more than 85% of them singletons. V lost 2 bases and J lost 0, with 17 bases in between. This CDR3 contains 19 residues. Germline loops: CDR1 KGHSH, CDR2 LQKENI. Material: PBMCs or T cells enriched from blood (not recorded which). The rearrangement joins TRBV18 to TRBJ1-6; D call uncertain. This sequence was found in a woman in her thirties or forties who had been exposed to COVID-19. CDR3 region: CASSPTPITSSSYNSPLHF. The CDR3, as DNA: TGTGCCAGCTCACCAACGCCTATTACCTCAAGCTCCTATAATTCACCCCTCCACTTT.